This T cell receptor beta chain emerged from a study of OX40 agonist ivuxolimab in advanced cancers. As for the study in general: Participants, 82.7% male, averaged roughly 55 years of age, ranging from roughly 23 to 90.

Germline V gene lookup returns CDR1 SGHVS and CDR2 FNYEAQ. The CDR3 consists of 12 residues. V was shortened by 5 bases and J by 9 bases, with 11 bases between the two germline ends. Details on this clone: Antigen specificity is unknown.

Study conclusions and caveats: Expanded clones were, on average, more numerous among CD8+ T cells than CD4+. CD4+ and CD8+ blood T cells expanded clonally by week 6 at 0.1 to 3.0 mg/kg.

Repertoires were generated with immunoSEQ multiplex PCR, while TCRdb's copy carries only in-frame clones and drops some. This sample has around 62,000 clones, with 91% found just once. The chain uses TRBV7-6 and TRBJ2-1; D gene ambiguous. The sequence came from an adult with an advanced solid tumor such as melanoma, head and neck, liver or kidney cancer. The sample in question was CD4+ or CD8+ T cells sorted from blood, obtained in a trial of the OX40 agonist ivuxolimab. CDR3 sequence (DNA): TGTGCCAGCAGCCACCCGGGTTTTGAGCAGTTCTTC. Translating gives CASSHPGFEQFF.